These 27 T cell receptor beta chains came from one sample sequenced in a study of Graves' ophthalmopathy and Graves' hyperthyroidism. Amplified TCR beta CDR3 regions were obtained using RNA transcripts as template. HTBI primers primed a first-round RT-PCR, and a second-round multiplex PCR followed. TCRdb reprocessed the multiplex PCR reads with MiXCR, giving one entry per CDR3 protein. The sample includes some 410,000 distinct CDR3 sequences, more than 20% of them seen just once. The sample consisted of peripheral blood. Every receptor here comes from a woman under 30 with stable Graves' hyperthyroidism.

There are a few counts of this clonotype. J is TRBJ1-3 and V is TRBV7-8; D is ambiguous. CDR3 length: 16 residues. V lost 1 base to trimming and J lost 1 base, with 11 bases between them. The germline CDR1 and CDR2 sequences are SGHVS and FQNEAQ. CDR3 in DNA: TGTGCCAGCAGCTTAGGCCCCCGGATGTCTGGAAACACCATATATTTT. Translation gives CASSLGPRMSGNTIYF.

This clonotype occurred many times. The gene calls are TRBV20-1 and TRBJ2-7, with D possibly TRBD2 on 6 matching bases. The CDR3 length is 12 residues. CDR1 and CDR2 from the germline V gene are DFQATT and SNEGSKA (reference sequence). V was clipped by 3 bases and J by 5 bases, with 11 bases between them. Written as DNA, the CDR3 is TGCAGTGCTAGTAGGGGAGGCCACGAGCAGTACTTC. Its protein is CSASRGGHEQYF.

This clonotype was counted many times. The chain has TRBV6-2 or TRBV6-3 and TRBJ2-5; possible D gene TRBD2, 6 bases. Looked up from germline, CDR1 is MNHEY and CDR2 is SVGEGT. Trimming stripped 0 bases from V and 6 bases from J, with 11 bases between. CDR3 length equals 14 residues. CDR3 protein: CASSYSGGAKTQYF. The CDR3 region has the DNA TGTGCCAGCAGTTACTCGGGGGGAGCGAAGACCCAGTACTTC.

In its sample, this clonotype was seen a few times. CDR3 region: CASSQPASGATGELFF. The CDR3 DNA reads TGCGCCAGCAGCCAACCGGCTAGCGGGGCCACCGGGGAGCTGTTTTTT. V is TRBV4-1 and J is TRBJ2-2; 9 nucleotides agree with TRBD2. Trimming removed 2 bases from V and 4 bases from J; junction bases left unmatched: 5. This CDR3 is 16 amino acids long. Looked up from germline, CDR1 is MGHRA and CDR2 is YSYEKL.

This clonotype was recorded many times. V usage is TRBV6-1 and J usage is TRBJ1-2, with TRBD1 matching 7 bases. Germline V gene data show CDR1 as MNHNS and CDR2 as SASEGT. J gave up 4 bases and V 5 bases, and 4 bases lay outside the gene matches. The CDR3 sequence is 13 residues long. Written as DNA, the CDR3 is TGTGCCAGCAGTCCTACAGGGGCCTATGGCTACACCTTC. This codes for CASSPTGAYGYTF.

The table lists this clonotype with many counts. This chain uses TRBV28 with TRBJ1-2, with TRBD1 matching over 8 bases. Per the germline V gene, CDR1 is MDHEN and CDR2 is SYDVKM. Trimming removed 4 bases from V and 2 bases from J; junction bases left unmatched: 6. The CDR3 loop spans 15 amino acids. This CDR3 is CASSSWGQENYGYTF. The CDR3 nucleotides are TGTGCCAGCAGTTCGTGGGGACAGGAAAACTATGGCTACACCTTC.

This clonotype was counted ten times or more. This rearrangement joins TRBV5-1 to TRBJ2-7; 9 positions agree with TRBD2. Losses at the gene ends were 0 bases for V and 2 bases for J; bases not matched to a gene: 12. The CDR3 consists of 18 residues. Looked up from germline, CDR1 is SGHRS and CDR2 is YFSETQ. CDR3: CASSLVRYVGGRAYEQYF. CDR3 DNA sequence: TGCGCCAGCAGCTTGGTTCGCTACGTCGGCGGGAGGGCCTACGAGCAGTACTTC.

This clonotype was observed at least ten times. J is TRBJ2-5 and V is TRBV12-3 or TRBV12-4, with TRBD2 identical over 7 bases. Losses at the gene ends were 5 bases for V and 5 bases for J; bases not matched to a gene: 8. The CDR3 length is 14 residues. The CDR3 loop reads CASSPGGGEETQYF. The CDR3 DNA reads TGTGCCAGCAGTCCCGGCGGGGGAGAGGAGACCCAGTACTTC.

In its sample, this clonotype was seen many times. The J gene is TRBJ2-7, the V gene TRBV28, with a tentative D call TRBD2 (5 bases). Germline CDR1 MDHEN, CDR2 SYDVKM. Trimming took 10 bases from V and 6 from J, leaving 19 bases between them. This CDR3 comprises 13 residues. The CDR3 is CAIKRRIAGEQYF. In DNA form, the CDR3 reads TGTGCCATCAAGAGGAGAATCGCGGGCGAGCAGTACTTC. The whole variable domain, filled in from reference TRBV28 and TRBJ2-7, reads DVKVTQSSRYLVKRTGEKVFLECVQDMDHENMFWYRQDPGLGLRLIYFSYDVKMKEKGDIPEGYSVSREKKERFSLILESASTNQTSMYLCAIKRRIAGEQYFGPGTRLTVT.

This clonotype was counted at least ten times. The chain uses TRBV6-1 and TRBJ2-7; D perhaps matches TRBD2 (6 bases). Looked up from germline, CDR1 is MNHNS and CDR2 is SASEGT. The CDR3 has 13 residues. V shed 11 bases and J shed 3 bases, with 17 bases lying between them. The CDR3 protein is CAVGRGSVYEQYF. Here the CDR3 DNA reads TGTGCCGTAGGACGGGGGAGCGTCTACGAGCAGTACTTC.

The table lists this clonotype with a few counts. One end of the junction varies from germline; a read error may be responsible. In nucleotides, the CDR3 is TGCACCAGCAGCCGAGGGGACAGGGGTTCGGGTCAGGTGGAGACCCAGTACTTC. This sequence encodes CTSSRGDRGSGQVETQYF. The gene calls are TRBV5-1 and TRBJ2-5, with 10 bases identical to TRBD1. CDR1 and CDR2 from the germline V gene are SGHRS and YFSETQ. The CDR3 sequence is 18 residues long. The full variable domain, its missing parts supplied by reference TRBV5-1 and TRBJ2-5, is KAGVTQTPRYLIKTRGQQVTLSCSPISGHRSVSWYQQTPGQGLQFLFEYFSETQRNKGNFPGRFSGRQFSNSRSEMNVSTLELGDSALYLCTSSRGDRGSGQVETQYFGPGTRLLVL.

This clonotype appeared many times. This chain joins TRBV12-3 or TRBV12-4 and TRBJ2-6; D not resolved. This CDR3 is 18 amino acids long. V was clipped by 5 bases and J by 0 bases, with 17 bases between them. The CDR3 nucleotides read TGTGCCAGCAGTCGCCAACCCCGACTTTTCTCTGGGGCCAACGTCCTGACTTTC. Encoded protein: CASSRQPRLFSGANVLTF.

In its sample, this clonotype was seen many times. At one end, the junction sequence differs from germline, possibly due to a read error. The chain recombines TRBV20-1 with TRBJ2-5; 11 bases are shared with TRBD2. Germline assignment: CDR1 DFQATT and CDR2 SNEGSKA (reference sequence). This CDR3 spans 15 amino acids. CDR3 region: CSAGDSGRVQETQYF. CDR3 DNA: TGCAGTGCTGGAGATAGCGGGAGGGTTCAAGAGACCCAGTACTTC.

This clonotype showed up many times. V is TRBV30 and J is TRBJ2-5, with a tentative D call TRBD2 (6 bases). The CDR3 sequence is 14 residues long. The V end was cut by 0 bases, the J end by 5 bases, with 13 bases between. CDR1 and CDR2 (germline): GTSNPN, SVGIG (reference sequence). CDR3 in DNA: TGTGCCTGGAGTGTCGGGATAGGGAGGGAGACCCAGTACTTC. Translated, it gives CAWSVGIGRETQYF.

The sample holds many counts of this clonotype. This chain joins TRBV27 and TRBJ2-5; D is undetermined. V gave up 3 bases and J gave up 4 bases, with 9 bases separating them. Looked up from germline, CDR1 is MNHEY and CDR2 is SMNVEV (reference sequence). There are 13 residues in the CDR3. The CDR3, as DNA: TGTGCCAGCAGTTTTCGGACCGGAGAGACCCAGTACTTC. Translated, it gives CASSFRTGETQYF.

This clonotype was picked up many times. The chain recombines TRBV19 with TRBJ2-7; D is uncertain. The CDR3 contains 16 residues. V gave up 3 bases and J gave up 0 bases, with 15 bases separating them. CDR1 and CDR2 from the germline V gene are LNHDA and SQIVND (reference sequence). CDR3 nucleotides: TGTGCCAGTAGTATTCCGGTGAAAAGTGGCTCCTACGAGCAGTACTTC. Its protein product is CASSIPVKSGSYEQYF.

The rearrangement uses TRBV20-1 and TRBJ2-7; TRBD2 matches at 13 bases. The germline V gene encodes CDR1 DFQATT and CDR2 SNEGSKA (reference sequence). V lost 2 bases and J lost 1; bases outside the gene matches: 2. The CDR3 is 15 residues long. As DNA, the CDR3 is TGCAGTGCTAGACTGGGACTAGCGGGGTCCTACGAGCAGTACTTC. This translates into CSARLGLAGSYEQYF.

The CDR3 nucleotides read TGTGCCAGCAGTTTGACGGCAGAGACCCAGTACTTC. Its protein product is CASSLTAETQYF. This sequence joins TRBV12-3 or TRBV12-4 and TRBJ2-5; D remains unclear. The CDR3 is made up of 12 amino acids. V dropped 3 bases and J dropped 4 bases, with 6 bases sitting between them.

The rearrangement links TRBV13 to TRBJ2-7; 9 nucleotides line up with TRBD2. Germline V gives CDR1 PRHDT, CDR2 FYEKMQ (reference sequence). The CDR3 totals 15 residues. V lost 5 bases and J lost 2; bases outside the gene matches: 7. CDR3 coding DNA: TGTGCCAGCAGCACTAGTAGCGGGAGCCCCTACGAGCAGTACTTC. Protein product: CASSTSSGSPYEQYF.

The table lists this clonotype with many counts. The chain uses TRBV20-1 and TRBJ2-2; D gene ambiguous. The germline V gene has CDR1 DFQATT and CDR2 SNEGSKA (reference sequence). Trimming shortened V by 3 bases and J by 4 bases, and 12 bases separated the two germline ends. The CDR3 runs to 14 residues. CDR3 residues: CSASSRWVTGELFF. CDR3 coding DNA: TGCAGTGCTAGCTCCCGGTGGGTCACCGGGGAGCTGTTTTTT.

This clonotype has at least ten counts. The CDR3 sequence: CASSGQGGGETQYF. The CDR3 bases are TGTGCCAGCAGCGGACAGGGAGGGGGGGAGACCCAGTACTTC. This rearrangement joins TRBV4-2 to TRBJ2-5; possible D gene TRBD1, 8 bases. Looked up from germline, CDR1 is LGHNA and CDR2 is YNFKEQ. There are 14 residues in the CDR3. Deletions cut 5 bases from V and 5 bases from J, with 15 bases between.

This clonotype was recorded many times. The rearrangement uses TRBV5-1 and TRBJ1-2; D ambiguous. CDR3 length: 14 residues. V was cut by 0 bases and J by 4 bases, with 10 bases left in between. Germline V lookup: CDR1 SGHRS, CDR2 YFSETQ. The CDR3 region is CASSLESQTYGYTF. For the CDR3, the DNA is TGCGCCAGCAGCTTGGAGTCACAGACCTATGGCTACACCTTC.

This clonotype was found many times. The V call is TRBV19, the J call TRBJ1-1; D possibly corresponds to TRBD1 (5 bases). V dropped 2 bases and J dropped 6 bases, with 7 bases sitting between them. Germline loops: CDR1 LNHDA, CDR2 SQIVND (reference sequence). CDR3 length: 12 residues. CDR3 in amino acids: CASSIQGPEAFF. Here the CDR3 DNA reads TGTGCCAGTAGTATACAGGGCCCTGAAGCTTTCTTT.

This clonotype was recorded at least ten times. The gene calls are TRBV6-2 or TRBV6-3 and TRBJ1-2; 10 bases align to TRBD1. The length of the CDR3 is 16 residues. V shed 8 bases, J shed 2 bases, and the junction held 11 bases outside the gene matches. The V gene's germline CDR1 is MNHEY and CDR2 SVGEGT. CDR3 sequence: CASRPTGTGANYGYTF. Here the CDR3 DNA reads TGTGCCAGCCGGCCTACCGGGACAGGGGCGAACTATGGCTACACCTTC.

In its sample, this clonotype was seen many times. This chain joins TRBV20-1 and TRBJ1-6; 11 bases map to TRBD1. The germline CDR1 and CDR2 sequences are DFQATT and SNEGSKA (reference sequence). The CDR3 loop spans 18 amino acids. V dropped 0 bases and J dropped 3; count of bases not matched to a gene: 7. This CDR3 is CSARDLGTGGFYNSPLHF. The DNA of the CDR3 is TGCAGTGCTAGAGATCTAGGGACAGGGGGTTTCTATAATTCACCCCTCCACTTT.

This clonotype was recorded at least ten times. This chain uses TRBV6-5 with TRBJ1-1; D is undetermined. The CDR3 extends over 15 amino acids. Trimming stripped 4 bases from V and 6 bases from J, with 18 bases between. CDR1 is MNHEY, CDR2 SVGAGI, per germline. In DNA, the CDR3 is TGTGCCAGCAGTTCGACCGGGATCCCAATTCCTGAAGCTTTCTTT. As protein: CASSSTGIPIPEAFF.

In this sample, this clonotype turned up many times. The chain employs TRBV19 and TRBJ2-7; possibly TRBD1 or TRBD2 for D (5 bases each). Trimming stripped 1 base from V and 6 bases from J, with 10 bases between. This CDR3 is 13 amino acids long. Germline V gene data show CDR1 as LNHDA and CDR2 as SQIVND (reference sequence). The CDR3 spells CASSIGEGTEQYF. CDR3 DNA: TGTGCCAGTAGTATAGGGGAAGGGACCGAGCAGTACTTC.